This TCR beta chain stems from a study of response to subunit inactivated influenza vaccine. Points from the study as a whole: Each seasonal influenza vaccination recruits few new T cells, the authors suggested.

TCRdb redid the calling of the RT-PCR reads with MiXCR, one entry per CDR3 protein. The sample includes 150,000 to 200,000 distinct CDR3 sequences, 9.5% to 15% seen only once; the top ten take 25% to 30%. Concerning this clonotype itself: Its antigen is still unknown. The junction departs from the called germline gene at one end, perhaps through a read error.

Germline V CDR1 and CDR2: SSHAT, FNYEAQ (reference sequence). This CDR3 spans 15 amino acids. The same data also went into a second study, on T cells expressing NK-cell markers. As reported in that work: In generating TCR beta cDNA, 5'RACE template switching with UMIs was used. A range of 1.0-7.0% of CD8+ T cells consisted of dominant NKG2C+ clonotypes in six donors. Four donors showed these clonotypes also leading the CD3+CD56-NKG2C+ fraction.

The source of this sequence is a man between 50 and 59 years old who received an inactivated influenza vaccine. Specimen: CD8+ T cells sorted from PBMCs, collected 12 days after vaccination. The V and J genes are TRBV7-7 and TRBJ2-5, with 9 bases matching TRBD1. Here the CDR3 DNA reads TGTGCTAGCAGCTTAGATACAGGGGGCTGGGAGACCCAGTACTTC. Translation gives CASSLDTGGWETQYF.